A selection of T cell receptor beta chains follows, all from one sample in a study of radiation and T cells in renal cell carcinoma. The repertoire was sequenced with immunoSEQ multiplex PCR; TCRdb's copy has only in-frame clones and lacks some. The profile shows some 72,000 clones, roughly 87% of them singletons. The input for sequencing was blood, taken from a patient whose treatment included radiotherapy and nephrectomy. These receptors were obtained from a man in his sixties with renal cell carcinoma. The CDR3 runs from the conserved cysteine through the conserved F or W. The order of the fields is J gene, V gene, D gene, CDR3 protein. D genes are given only for firm matches.

j_call: TRBJ2-7; v_call: TRBV29-1; d_call: TRBD2; cdr3_aa: CSVGGTTYEQYF
j_call: TRBJ2-6; v_call: TRBV9; d_call: NA; cdr3_aa: CASSPARRISGANVLTF
j_call: TRBJ2-2; v_call: TRBV19; d_call: TRBD2; cdr3_aa: CASSILGGRAPGELFF
j_call: TRBJ2-5; v_call: TRBV6-6; d_call: TRBD1; cdr3_aa: CASTSAGQGSQETQYF
j_call: TRBJ2-7; v_call: TRBV5-6; d_call: NA; cdr3_aa: CASSLTGVKPYEQYF
j_call: TRBJ2-1; v_call: TRBV7-9; d_call: NA; cdr3_aa: CASSSTTREAYNEQFF
j_call: TRBJ1-2; v_call: TRBV7-9; d_call: NA; cdr3_aa: CASSLQSYGYTF
j_call: TRBJ1-6; v_call: TRBV6-5; d_call: NA; cdr3_aa: CASSYSQGLYNSPLHF
j_call: TRBJ1-4; v_call: TRBV10-3; d_call: NA; cdr3_aa: CAISQSGIPTGATNEKLFF
j_call: TRBJ1-2; v_call: TRBV12-2; d_call: NA; cdr3_aa: CASRSQPRGYTF
j_call: TRBJ1-2; v_call: TRBV28; d_call: TRBD1; cdr3_aa: CASRTGGGEGGYTF
j_call: TRBJ1-1; v_call: TRBV7-9; d_call: NA; cdr3_aa: CASRTSRGNTEAFF
j_call: TRBJ2-2; v_call: TRBV11-3; d_call: NA; cdr3_aa: CASSRGGTGELFF
j_call: TRBJ2-7; v_call: TRBV18; d_call: NA; cdr3_aa: CASSPNHPDEQYF
j_call: TRBJ1-4; v_call: TRBV29-1; d_call: TRBD1; cdr3_aa: CSVEVGTGNEKLFF